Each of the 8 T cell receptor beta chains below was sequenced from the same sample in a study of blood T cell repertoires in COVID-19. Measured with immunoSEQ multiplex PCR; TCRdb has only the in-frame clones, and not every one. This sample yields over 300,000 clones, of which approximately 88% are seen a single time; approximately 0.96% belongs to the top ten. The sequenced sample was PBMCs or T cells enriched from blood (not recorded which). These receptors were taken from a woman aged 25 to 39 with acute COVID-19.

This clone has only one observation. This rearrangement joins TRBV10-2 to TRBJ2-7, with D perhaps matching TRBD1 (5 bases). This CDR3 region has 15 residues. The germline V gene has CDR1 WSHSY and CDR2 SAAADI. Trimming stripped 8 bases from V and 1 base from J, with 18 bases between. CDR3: CASPRYQGWSYEQYF. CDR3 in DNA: TGCGCCAGCCCGCGCTATCAGGGTTGGTCCTACGAGCAGTACTTC.

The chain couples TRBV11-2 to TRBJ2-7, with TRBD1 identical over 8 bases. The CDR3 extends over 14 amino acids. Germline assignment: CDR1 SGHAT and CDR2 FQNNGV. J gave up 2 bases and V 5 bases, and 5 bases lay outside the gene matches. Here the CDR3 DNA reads TGTGCCAGCAGCGATCGACAGGGGCCCTACGAGCAGTACTTC. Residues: CASSDRQGPYEQYF.

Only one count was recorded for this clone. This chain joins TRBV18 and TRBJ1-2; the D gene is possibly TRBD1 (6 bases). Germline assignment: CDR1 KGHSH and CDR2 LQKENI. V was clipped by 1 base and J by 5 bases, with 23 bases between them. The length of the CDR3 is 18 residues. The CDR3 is CASSPLPTTGKVGYGYTF. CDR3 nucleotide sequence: TGTGCCAGCTCACCACTTCCAACAACAGGGAAGGTTGGGTATGGCTACACCTTC.

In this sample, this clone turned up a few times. Here the CDR3 DNA reads TGTGCCAGCAGCTCCCGGGCGGGACAGGGAACTCAGCCCCAGCATTTT. Protein product: CASSSRAGQGTQPQHF. J is TRBJ1-5 and V is TRBV5-8; 9 bases match TRBD1. CDR1 SGHTS and CDR2 YDEGEE come from the germline V gene. The CDR3 sequence is 16 residues long. V was pared by 3 bases and J by 6 bases, with 10 bases of the junction left unmatched. Supplemented by reference TRBV5-8 and TRBJ1-5, the full variable domain reads EAGVTQSPTHLIKTRGQQATLRCSPISGHTSVYWYQQALGLGLQFLLWYDEGEERNRGNFPPRFSGRQFPNYSSELNVNALELEDSALYLCASSSRAGQGTQPQHFGDGTRLSIL.

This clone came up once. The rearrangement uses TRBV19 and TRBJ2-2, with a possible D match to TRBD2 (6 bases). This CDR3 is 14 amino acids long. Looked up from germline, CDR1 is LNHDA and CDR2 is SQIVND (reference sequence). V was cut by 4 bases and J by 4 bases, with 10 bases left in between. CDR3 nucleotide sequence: TGTGCCAGTAGTAGGGGGGACGGCACCGGGGAGCTGTTTTTT. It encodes CASSRGDGTGELFF. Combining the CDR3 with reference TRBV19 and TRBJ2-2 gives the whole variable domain DGGITQSPKYLFRKEGQNVTLSCEQNLNHDAMYWYRQDPGQGLRLIYYSQIVNDFQKGDIAEGYSVSREKKESFPLTVTSAQKNPTAFYLCASSRGDGTGELFFGEGSRLTVL.

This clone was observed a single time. The CDR3 protein is CASSKLAGADTGELFF. The DNA for the CDR3 is TGTGCCAGCAGCAAACTAGCGGGGGCGGACACCGGGGAGCTGTTTTTT. The chain couples TRBV7-3 to TRBJ2-2; 11 bases map to TRBD2. This CDR3 is built from 16 residues. Germline V gives CDR1 SGHTA, CDR2 FQGTGA. Losses at the gene ends were 5 bases for V and 3 bases for J; bases not matched to a gene: 5.

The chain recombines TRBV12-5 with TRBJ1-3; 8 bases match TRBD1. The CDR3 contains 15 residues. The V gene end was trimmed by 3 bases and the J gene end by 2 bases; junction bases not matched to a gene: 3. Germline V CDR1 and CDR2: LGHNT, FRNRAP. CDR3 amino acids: CASGFSGGTGNTIYF. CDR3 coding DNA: TGTGCTAGTGGTTTTTCAGGGGGCACTGGAAACACCATATATTTT. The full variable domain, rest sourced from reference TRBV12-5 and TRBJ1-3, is DARVTQTPRHKVTEMGQEVTMRCQPILGHNTVFWYRQTMMQGLELLAYFRNRAPLDDSGMPKDRFSAEMPDATLATLKIQPSEPRDSAVYFCASGFSGGTGNTIYFGEGSWLTVV.

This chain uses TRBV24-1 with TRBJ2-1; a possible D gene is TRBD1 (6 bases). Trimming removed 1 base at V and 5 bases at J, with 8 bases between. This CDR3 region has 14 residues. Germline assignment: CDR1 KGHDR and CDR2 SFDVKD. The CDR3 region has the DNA TGTGCCACCAGTGATTTAGGGACACACAATGAGCAGTTCTTC. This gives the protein CATSDLGTHNEQFF.